Listed below are T cell receptor beta chains from one sample, sequenced in a study of high-grade serous ovarian cancer treatment subgroups. The data were produced by immunoSEQ multiplex PCR, yet TCRdb's version contains in-frame clones alone and is incomplete. Of 3,500 to 4,500 clones listed, around 65% are singletons. The specimen sequenced was tumor tissue. These receptors came from a human donor with high-grade serous ovarian cancer. The CDR3 runs from the conserved cysteine through the conserved F or W. The D gene is left open where the match is weak. Where a row states a size, it is once, few, many or the class of an expanded clone; other rows omit it.

NA | once | 13 | TRBJ2-7 | TRBV27 | CASSLSTTYEQYF | TGTGCCAGCAGTTTATCGACGACATACGAGCAGTACTTC
NA | NA | 17 | TRBJ2-1 | TRBV21-1 | CASSLRLSGGTYNEQFF | TGTGCCAGCAGCCTCCGACTGAGCGGGGGGACCTACAATGAGCAGTTCTTC
TRBD1 | NA | 12 | TRBJ1-1 | TRBV5-1 | CASRIQDREAFF | TGCGCCAGCAGAATACAGGACAGGGAAGCTTTCTTT
NA | few | 13 | TRBJ1-6 | TRBV27 | CASTDLQWSPLHF | TGTGCCAGCACGGACCTCCAATGGTCACCCCTCCACTTT
TRBD1 | few | 15 | TRBJ1-5 | TRBV28 | CASTIQGGWGQPQHF | TGTGCCAGCACCATCCAGGGGGGGTGGGGTCAGCCCCAGCATTTT
NA | NA | 15 | TRBJ1-5 | TRBV7-2 | CASSFRTGSDQPQHF | TGTGCCAGCAGCTTTAGGACGGGATCGGATCAGCCCCAGCATTTT
TRBD1 | NA | 14 | TRBJ1-6 | TRBV5-8 | CASSSDRMNSPLHF | TGTGCCAGCTCTTCGGACAGGATGAATTCACCCCTCCACTTT
NA | NA | 12 | TRBJ2-7 | TRBV30 | CAWSVGVGEQYF | TGTGCCTGGAGTGTAGGAGTTGGGGAGCAGTACTTC
NA | few | 14 | TRBJ2-3 | TRBV6-1 | CAILAWDFTDTQYF | TGTGCCATTCTCGCATGGGACTTCACAGATACGCAGTATTTT
TRBD1 | NA | 16 | TRBJ1-2 | TRBV6-5 | CASSYSPNRGLYGYTF | TGTGCCAGCAGTTACTCACCAAACAGGGGGCTCTATGGCTACACCTTC
NA | NA | 14 | TRBJ1-5 | TRBV7-2 | CASSLALSNQPQHF | TGTGCCAGCAGCTTAGCGTTGAGCAATCAGCCCCAGCATTTT
NA | NA | 14 | TRBJ2-1 | TRBV19 | CASSPPLGAYEQFF | TGTGCCAGTAGTCCCCCCCTGGGGGCATATGAGCAGTTCTTC
NA | NA | 14 | TRBJ1-5 | TRBV9 | CASSVGAANQPQHF | TGTGCCAGCAGCGTAGGGGCAGCGAATCAGCCCCAGCATTTT
TRBD1 | NA | 15 | TRBJ1-5 | TRBV7-6 | CASSPRQGFDQPQHF | TGTGCCAGCAGCCCGAGACAGGGGTTCGATCAGCCCCAGCATTTT
NA | NA | 15 | TRBJ1-5 | TRBV4-1 | CASSQGWANNQPQHF | TGCGCCAGCAGCCAAGGCTGGGCCAACAATCAGCCCCAGCATTTT
TRBD2 | NA | 15 | TRBJ2-5 | TRBV7-2 | CASSAPSGGQETQYF | TGTGCCAGCAGCGCCCCTAGCGGGGGGCAAGAGACCCAGTACTTC
NA | NA | 16 | TRBJ1-2 | TRBV6-5 | CASSSWTLPGDYGYTF | TGTGCCAGCAGTTCGTGGACCCTTCCCGGGGACTATGGCTACACCTTC
NA | NA | 13 | TRBJ2-5 | TRBV7-2 | CASSRGFQETQYF | TGTGCCAGCAGCCGGGGATTTCAAGAGACCCAGTACTTC
NA | NA | 13 | TRBJ2-7 | TRBV18 | CASSPPTSYEQYF | TGTGCCAGCTCCCCACCGACGTCCTACGAGCAGTACTTC
TRBD1 | NA | 14 | TRBJ1-3 | TRBV5-6 | CASSSTGSGNTIYF | TGTGCCAGCAGCTCGACAGGGTCCGGAAACACCATATATTTT
NA | NA | 17 | TRBJ2-1 | TRBV9 | CASSVPRRGPTGDEQFF | TGTGCCAGCAGCGTCCCCCGTCGGGGACCGACGGGAGATGAGCAGTTCTTC
TRBD1 | NA | 13 | TRBJ2-1 | TRBV15 | CATPGQGLDEQFF | TGTGCCACCCCAGGACAGGGTCTGGATGAGCAGTTCTTC
TRBD1 | NA | 15 | TRBJ1-1 | TRBV19 | CASSMQGAGNTEAFF | TGTGCCAGTAGTATGCAGGGGGCAGGGAACACTGAAGCTTTCTTT
NA | NA | 15 | TRBJ1-4 | TRBV13 | CASSLGRGVGEKLFF | TGTGCCAGCAGCTTAGGGAGAGGGGTTGGTGAAAAACTGTTTTTT
NA | NA | 12 | TRBJ2-5 | TRBV6-5 | CASSYPGETQYF | TGTGCCAGCAGTTACCCAGGGGAGACCCAGTACTTC
NA | NA | 14 | TRBJ2-7 | TRBV7-2 | CASSPNGGSYEQYF | TGTGCCAGCAGCCCGAATGGGGGCTCCTACGAGCAGTACTTC
TRBD2 | NA | 17 | TRBJ2-3 | TRBV4-2 | CASRLGQGGGATDTQYF | TGTGCCAGCAGGTTAGGTCAGGGCGGGGGGGCCACAGATACGCAGTATTTT
NA | once | 14 | TRBJ1-1 | TRBV6-1 | CASSVGPEGSRAFF | TGTGCCAGCAGTGTGGGTCCCGAGGGGTCTAGAGCTTTCTTT
TRBD1 | few | 14 | TRBJ2-7 | TRBV10-3 | CAISGDRSSYEQYF | TGTGCCATCAGTGGGGACAGAAGCTCCTACGAGCAGTACTTC
NA | NA | 15 | TRBJ1-1 | TRBV5-5 | CASSLGGGVDTEAFF | TGTGCCAGCAGCTTAGGGGGGGGCGTGGACACTGAAGCTTTCTTT
TRBD2 | NA | 12 | TRBJ2-5 | TRBV7-8 | CASSLSGEAQYF | TGTGCCAGCAGCTTAAGCGGGGAGGCCCAGTACTTC
NA | few | 16 | TRBJ2-1 | TRBV4-3 | CASSLRSRGRGNEQFF | TGCGCCAGCAGCCTCAGAAGCAGGGGCCGAGGCAATGAGCAGTTCTTC
TRBD1 | NA | 15 | TRBJ1-3 | TRBV9 | CASSYGTEPEDTIYF | TGTGCCAGCAGTTACGGGACAGAACCTGAGGACACCATATATTTT
TRBD2 | NA | 20 | TRBJ2-1 | TRBV28 | CASRTILAGGQGPPYNEQFF | TGTGCCAGCAGGACGATACTAGCGGGGGGGCAGGGACCTCCCTACAATGAGCAGTTCTTC
TRBD1 | NA | 16 | TRBJ1-6 | TRBV5-1 | CASSSMTGGPYSPLHF | TGCGCCAGCAGCTCCATGACAGGGGGCCCTTATTCACCCCTCCACTTT
NA | NA | 14 | TRBJ1-2 | TRBV15 | CATSREGAGYGYTF | TGTGCCACCAGCAGAGAAGGGGCCGGGTATGGCTACACCTTC
NA | few | 12 | TRBJ2-1 | TRBV4-2 | CASRDLGPEQFF | TGTGCCAGCAGGGACTTGGGGCCTGAGCAGTTCTTC
NA | NA | 15 | TRBJ1-4 | TRBV4-3 | CASSQDGTSYEKLFF | TGCGCCAGCAGCCAAGATGGGACCAGCTACGAAAAACTGTTTTTT
TRBD2 | NA | 18 | TRBJ2-3 | TRBV9 | CASSLDAGTRSLTDTQYF | TGTGCCAGCAGCCTTGATGCCGGGACTAGGAGCCTCACAGATACGCAGTATTTT
NA | NA | 14 | TRBJ1-2 | TRBV7-2 | CASSSLGVGYGYTF | TGTGCCAGCAGCTCCTTGGGGGTGGGGTATGGCTACACCTTC
TRBD1 | NA | 15 | TRBJ1-6 | TRBV28 | CASSGGQGRDSPLHF | TGTGCCAGCAGCGGAGGACAGGGGAGGGATTCACCCCTCCACTTT